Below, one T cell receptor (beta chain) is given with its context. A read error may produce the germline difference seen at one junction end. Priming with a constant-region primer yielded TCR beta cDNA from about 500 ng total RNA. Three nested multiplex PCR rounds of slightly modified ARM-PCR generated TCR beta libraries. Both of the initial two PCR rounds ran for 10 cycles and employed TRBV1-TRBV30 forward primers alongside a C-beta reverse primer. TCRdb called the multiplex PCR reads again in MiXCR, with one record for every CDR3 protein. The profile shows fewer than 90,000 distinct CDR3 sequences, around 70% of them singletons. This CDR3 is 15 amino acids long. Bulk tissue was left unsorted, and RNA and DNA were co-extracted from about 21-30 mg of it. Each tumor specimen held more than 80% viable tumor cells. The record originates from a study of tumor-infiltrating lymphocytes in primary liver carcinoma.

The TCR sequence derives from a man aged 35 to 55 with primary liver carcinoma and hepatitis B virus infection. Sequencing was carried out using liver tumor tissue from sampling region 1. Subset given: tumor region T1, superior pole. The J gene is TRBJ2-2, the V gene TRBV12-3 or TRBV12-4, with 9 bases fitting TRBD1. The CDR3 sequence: CASSMGQGATGELFF. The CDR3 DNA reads TGTGCCAGCAGTATGGGACAGGGTGCGACCGGAGAGCTGTTTTTT.